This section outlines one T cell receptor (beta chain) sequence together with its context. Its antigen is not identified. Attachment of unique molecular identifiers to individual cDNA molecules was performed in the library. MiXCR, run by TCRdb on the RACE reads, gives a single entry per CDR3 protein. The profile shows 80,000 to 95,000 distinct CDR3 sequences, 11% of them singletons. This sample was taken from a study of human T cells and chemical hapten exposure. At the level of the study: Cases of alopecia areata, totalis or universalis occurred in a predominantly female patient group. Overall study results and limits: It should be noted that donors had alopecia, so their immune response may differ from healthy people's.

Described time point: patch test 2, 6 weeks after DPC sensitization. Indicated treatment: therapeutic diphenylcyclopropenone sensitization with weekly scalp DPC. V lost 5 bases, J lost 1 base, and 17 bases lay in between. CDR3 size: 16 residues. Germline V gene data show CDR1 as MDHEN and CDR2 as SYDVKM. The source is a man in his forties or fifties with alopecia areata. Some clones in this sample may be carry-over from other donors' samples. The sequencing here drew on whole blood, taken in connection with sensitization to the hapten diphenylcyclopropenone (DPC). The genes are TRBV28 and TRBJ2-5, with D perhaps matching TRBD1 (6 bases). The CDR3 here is CASSDLETGIQETQYF. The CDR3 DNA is TGTGCCAGCAGTGACCTGGAGACAGGAATCCAAGAGACCCAGTACTTC.